This T cell receptor beta chain was retrieved from a study of control samples from healthy donors and cancer patients. Produced via immunoSEQ multiplex PCR; TCRdb's table is partial and in-frame only. Its table lists about 190,000 clones. The TCR sequence derives from a woman in her twenties or thirties in good health. The sequenced material came from blood.

The CDR3 DNA reads TGCGCCAGCAGTCCGGTAGGAAAGGTTGAAGCTTTCTTT. Encoded protein: CASSPVGKVEAFF. The rearrangement uses TRBV10-2 and TRBJ1-1; D gene ambiguous. CDR3 length: 13 residues. The germline V and J ends were trimmed by 5 bases and 7 bases, with 14 bases remaining between them. Germline V gene lookup returns CDR1 WSHSY and CDR2 SAAADI.